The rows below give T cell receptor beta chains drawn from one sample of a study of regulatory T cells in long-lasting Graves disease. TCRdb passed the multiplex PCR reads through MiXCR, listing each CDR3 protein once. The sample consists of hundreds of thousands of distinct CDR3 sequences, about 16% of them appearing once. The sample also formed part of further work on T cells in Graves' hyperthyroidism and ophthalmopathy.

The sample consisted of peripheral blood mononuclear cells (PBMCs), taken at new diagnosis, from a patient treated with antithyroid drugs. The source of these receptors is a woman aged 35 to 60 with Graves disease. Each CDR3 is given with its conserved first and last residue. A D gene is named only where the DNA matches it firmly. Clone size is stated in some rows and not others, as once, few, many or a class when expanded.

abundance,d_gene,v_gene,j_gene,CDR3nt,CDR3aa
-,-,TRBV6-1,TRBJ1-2,TGTGCCAGCAAAGGGTCTCCGGACACGGCTAACTATGGCTACACCTTC,CASKGSPDTANYGYTF
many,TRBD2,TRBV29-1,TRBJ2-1,TGCAGCGTTGGACTAGCGGGGAGATACAATGAGCAGTTCTTC,CSVGLAGRYNEQFF
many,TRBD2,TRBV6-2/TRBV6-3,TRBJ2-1,TGTGCCAGCAGTTACAGGGGACTAGCGGTTTACAATGAGCAGTTCTTC,CASSYRGLAVYNEQFF
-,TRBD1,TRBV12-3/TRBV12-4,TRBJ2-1,TGTGCCAGCAGATATTCCAGGACAGGGAGACACAATGAGCAGTTCTTC,CASRYSRTGRHNEQFF
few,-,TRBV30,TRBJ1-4,TGTGCCTGGCTCAGGGGTAATGAAAAACTGTTTTTT,CAWLRGNEKLFF
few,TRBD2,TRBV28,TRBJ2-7,TGTGCCAGCAGCACCGGGACTAGTCCCTACGAGCAGTACTTC,CASSTGTSPYEQYF
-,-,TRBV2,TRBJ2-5,TGTGCCAGCAGTGATTACCGGACACCGCAAGAGACCCAGTACTTC,CASSDYRTPQETQYF
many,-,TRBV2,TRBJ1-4,TGTGCCAGCAGGGGAGACAGCTTTAATGAAAAACTGTTTTTT,CASRGDSFNEKLFF
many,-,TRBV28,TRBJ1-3,TGTGCCAGCACCGACCCGGGTTCTGGAAACACCATATATTTT,CASTDPGSGNTIYF
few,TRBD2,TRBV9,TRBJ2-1,TGTGCCAGCAGCGAGCCGGGACTAGCTAAGGGTGAGCAGTTCTTC,CASSEPGLAKGEQFF
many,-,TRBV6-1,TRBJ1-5,TGTGCCTCCCGCGGAGGGGCGTGGGAGCCCCAGCATTTT,CASRGGAWEPQHF
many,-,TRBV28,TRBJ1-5,TGTGCCAGCAGCCCTATACCCCATCAGCCCCAGCATTTT,CASSPIPHQPQHF
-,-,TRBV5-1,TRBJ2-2,TGCGCCAGCAGCTTGAGGAGGAACCGAGGACAGACGAACACCGGGGAGCTGTTTTTT,CASSLRRNRGQTNTGELFF
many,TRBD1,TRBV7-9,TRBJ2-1,TGTGCCAGCAGCGAGGGGGCGGATGAGCAGTTCTTC,CASSEGADEQFF
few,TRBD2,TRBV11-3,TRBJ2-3,TGTGCCAGCAGCTTACGGAGCGGGAGGGCCACAGATACGCAGTATTTT,CASSLRSGRATDTQYF
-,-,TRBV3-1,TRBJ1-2,TGTGCCAGCAGTCAAGGCGGGAGATCAGACGGCTACACCTTC,CASSQGGRSDGYTF